This passage covers 21 T cell receptor beta chains from one sample sequenced in a study of tumor and adjacent non-tumor tissue in lung cancer. This sample's RNA came from whole unsorted tissue. The library came from three nested PCR rounds adapted from ARM-PCR protocols. Using its own MiXCR run on the multiplex PCR reads, TCRdb lists one record per CDR3 protein. The table shows roughly 81,000 distinct CDR3 sequences, with about two thirds occurring only once. Input material: lung tumor tissue. The receptors shown here come from a woman aged 70 to 79 with non-small cell lung cancer.

Comments on this clonotype: The CDR3 does not close with the conserved phenylalanine or tryptophan, likely indicating a read error. The chain couples TRBV28 to TRBJ2-3; D might be TRBD2 (5 bases). Germline assignment: CDR1 MDHEN and CDR2 SYDVKM. Trimming took 6 bases from V and 8 from J, leaving 24 bases between them. This CDR3 contains 16 residues. The CDR3 reads CASSRTRRARPGTQYS. The CDR3 nucleotides read TGTGCCAGCAGCCGAACTAGGAGAGCCCGCCCAGGTACGCAGTATTCT.

Turning to this clonotype: Because it lacks the conserved phenylalanine or tryptophan at the end, this CDR3 is likely a read error. The chain combines TRBV5-1 with TRBJ1-6; TRBD1 agrees at 12 bases. Trimming at V came to 4 bases and at J to 13 bases, leaving 18 bases not matched to a gene. This CDR3 comprises 18 residues. CDR1 and CDR2 from the germline V gene are SGHRS and YFSETQ. CDR3 residues: CASSPGTGGEPGAIPLHY. The CDR3 bases are TGCGCCAGCAGCCCGGGGACAGGGGGCGAACCGGGGGCAATTCCCCTCCACTAT.

Remarks on this clonotype: Likely a read error: the CDR3 ends without its conserved phenylalanine or tryptophan. V gene TRBV6-5 combines with J gene TRBJ2-3; D is unclear. Germline assignment: CDR1 MNHEY and CDR2 SVGAGI. CDR3 length equals 11 residues. DNA for the CDR3: TGTACCAGCAGTTGGGCGGATACGCAGTATATT. Translation: CTSSWADTQYI.

This clonotype occurred once. The CDR3 DNA sequence: TGTGCCAGCAGAGGTAGCGATACCCTCAGCCCCAATGAGCAGTTCTTC. As protein: CASRGSDTLSPNEQFF. V is TRBV28 and J is TRBJ2-1, with a tentative D call TRBD2 (5 bases). CDR1 is MDHEN, CDR2 SYDVKM, per germline. Deletions cut 6 bases from V and 6 bases from J, with 21 bases between. The CDR3 spans 16 residues.

Details on this clonotype: A read error may produce the germline difference seen at one junction end. The genes are TRBV11-1 and TRBJ2-1, with 7 positions matching TRBD1. Germline CDR1 and CDR2: SGHAT and FQDESV (reference sequence). CDR3 length: 14 residues. CDR3 in amino acids: CASSGDRGPYEQLF. CDR3 nucleotide sequence: TGTGCCAGCAGCGGAGATAGGGGGCCTTATGAGCAACTCTTC.

CDR3 sequence (DNA): TGTGCCAGCAGCCCCGGGACAGGAAGTTACGATCACTACTTC. It specifies CASSPGTGSYDHYF. The chain combines TRBV6-5 with TRBJ2-7; 8 nucleotides line up with TRBD1. Germline lookup yields CDR1 MNHEY and CDR2 SVGAGI. V gave up 6 bases and J gave up 13 bases; unmatched junction bases: 17. This CDR3 comprises 14 residues.

V is TRBV5-4 and J is TRBJ2-5; 11 positions match TRBD2. CDR1 is SGHNT, CDR2 YYREEE, per germline (reference sequence). With 4 bases clipped from V and 0 bases from J, the junction kept 5 bases outside the gene matches. CDR3 length equals 16 residues. CDR3 nucleotides: TGTGCCAGCAGCATATTAGCGGGAGGGGACCAAGAGACCCAGTACTTC. It yields the protein CASSILAGGDQETQYF.

Only a few counts were recorded for this clonotype. The chain uses TRBV2 and TRBJ2-7; maybe TRBD1 (5 bases). CDR1 SNHLY and CDR2 FYNNEI come from the germline V gene. The CDR3 contains 14 residues. Trimming pared 5 bases from V and 0 bases from J, leaving 11 bases between. CDR3 DNA sequence: TGTGCCAGCAGTAAAAGACAGAACTCCTACGAGCAGTACTTC. Its protein product is CASSKRQNSYEQYF.

This clonotype was picked up a small number of times. The junction departs from the called germline gene at one end, perhaps through a read error. In nucleotides, the CDR3 is TGTAGCGTTAGGGCTAGCGTCTCCTACGAGCAATACTTC. Translation: CSVRASVSYEQYF. This chain connects TRBV29-1 to TRBJ2-7, with D possibly matching TRBD2 (6 bases). The CDR3 is 13 residues long. CDR1 and CDR2 (germline): SQVTM, ANQGSEA.

A note on this clonotype: This clone may be a read error of a much larger clone one base away. DNA for the CDR3: TGTGCCAGCAGCATCAACGGGACTAGCGGGAACTCCTACGAGCAGTACTTC. Its protein product is CASSINGTSGNSYEQYF. The J gene is TRBJ2-7, the V gene TRBV28, with TRBD2 matching 13 bases. Germline-derived CDR1 and CDR2 are MDHEN and SYDVKM. V was pared by 6 bases and J by 0 bases, with 8 bases of the junction left unmatched. This CDR3 region has 17 residues.

The gene calls are TRBV20-1 and TRBJ2-3; TRBD2 matches at 7 bases. The CDR3 sequence is 16 residues long. Germline assignment: CDR1 DFQATT and CDR2 SNEGSKA (reference sequence). The CDR3 is CNAGLTSAPSTDTQYF. CDR3 nucleotides: TGCAATGCCGGACTTACTAGCGCTCCATCGACTGATACGCAGTATTTT.

A remark on this clonotype: One end of the junction does not line up with germline, which may come from a read error. The CDR3 loop reads CASSEATIADSNEQYF. The CDR3 DNA reads as TGTGCCAGCAGTGAAGCCACAATAGCGGACTCAAACGAGCAGTATTTC. The chain uses TRBV2 and TRBJ2-7, with D perhaps matching TRBD2 (6 bases). Germline V gene lookup returns CDR1 SNHLY and CDR2 FYNNEI. The CDR3 is made up of 16 amino acids. The variable domain in full, completed from reference TRBV2 and TRBJ2-7, reads EPEVTQTPSHQVTQMGQEVILRCVPISNHLYFYWYRQILGQKVEFLVSFYNNEISEKSEIFDDQFSVERPDGSNFTLKIRSTKLEDSAMYFCASSEATIADSNEQYFGPGTRLTVT.

With regard to this clonotype: Sequence at one end of the junction differs from germline and may be a read error. The rearrangement links TRBV29-1 to TRBJ2-7, with D possibly being TRBD2 (6 bases). The CDR3 runs 13 residues. Germline CDR1 and CDR2: SQVTM and ANQGSEA. The CDR3 here is CSVKASASYVQYF. The CDR3 nucleotides are TGCAGCGTTAAGGCTAGCGCCTCCTACGTGCAGTATTTC.

The V call is TRBV29-1, the J call TRBJ2-1, with 13 bases fitting TRBD2. In germline, CDR1 is SQVTM, CDR2 ANQGSEA. This CDR3 is 14 amino acids long. CDR3 residues: CNLYGTSGDNEQFF. CDR3 DNA: TGCAACCTCTACGGGACTAGCGGGGACAATGAGCAGTTCTTC.

As for this clonotype: A read error is possible here, since a much larger clone lies one base away. The rearrangement uses TRBV20-1 and TRBJ2-3, with D tentatively TRBD2 (6 bases). The ends were cut back, 3 bases at V and 0 bases at J, with 19 bases in the middle. This CDR3 has 17 residues. CDR1 and CDR2 (germline): DFQATT, SNEGSKA (reference sequence). The chain's CDR3 is CSASGGTGGLSTDTQYF. The DNA of the CDR3 is TGCAGTGCTAGTGGCGGGACTGGAGGCCTTAGCACAGATACGCAGTATTTT.

CDR3 sequence reads: CSGTPGIKGGIQYF. The CDR3 nucleotides read TGCAGTGGAACGCCCGGCATTAAAGGCGGCATTCAGTACTTC. The chain is built from TRBV20-1 and TRBJ2-4; D is uncertain. Germline V gene data show CDR1 as DFQATT and CDR2 as SNEGSKA (reference sequence). This CDR3 is 14 amino acids long. Trimming left V 7 bases short and J 9 bases short, with 22 bases between.

This clonotype was counted between two and nine times. The chain carries TRBV9 and TRBJ2-3, with D perhaps matching TRBD1 (5 bases). V was clipped by 3 bases and J by 0 bases, with 14 bases between them. The CDR3 is 16 amino acids. Germline loops: CDR1 SGDLS, CDR2 YYNGEE. The CDR3 DNA follows: TGTGCCAGCAGCGCATACGACAGTTTTAGCACAGATACGCAGTATTTT. Its translation: CASSAYDSFSTDTQYF.

The sample holds a few counts of this clonotype. A much larger clone lies a single base off, so this may be a read error. The chain links TRBV7-8 to TRBJ2-7, with a weak D call TRBD2 (5 bases). The CDR3 is 12 amino acids. Germline CDR1 reads SGHVS; CDR2 reads FQNEAQ. CDR3 DNA: TGTACCAGCAGCTTTGGAGGCGCCGAGCAGTACTTC. Residues: CTSSFGGAEQYF.

This clonotype appeared many times. The V and J genes are TRBV6-1 and TRBJ2-5; D is uncertain. CDR1 and CDR2 (germline): MNHNS, SASEGT. CDR3 length: 13 amino acids. Trimming shortened V by 1 base and J by 0 bases, and 3 bases separated the two germline ends. CDR3 region: CASSEVDQETQYF. CDR3 nucleotides: TGTGCCAGCAGTGAAGTAGACCAAGAGACCCAGTACTTC.

Concerning this clonotype itself: Given the absence of the conserved phenylalanine or tryptophan at the CDR3 end, a read error is likely. V usage is TRBV20-1 and J usage is TRBJ2-3, with D unresolved. This CDR3 is 12 amino acids long. Trimming stripped 3 bases from V and 6 bases from J, with 10 bases between. Germline V gives CDR1 DFQATT, CDR2 SNEGSKA (reference sequence). CDR3 protein: CSASQVADTQYS. The CDR3 DNA is TGCAGTGCTAGCCAAGTCGCCGATACGCAGTATTCT.

As for this clonotype: At one end the junction does not follow the germline gene, possibly because of a read error. V and J are TRBV28 and TRBJ2-7; D is perhaps TRBD1 or TRBD2 (5 bases each). Germline V gives CDR1 MDHEN, CDR2 SYDVKM. This CDR3 has 14 amino acids. CDR3 residues: CASSSPGTTIEQHF. CDR3 coding DNA: TGTGCCAGCAGTTCACCTGGGACCACTATCGAGCAGCACTTC.